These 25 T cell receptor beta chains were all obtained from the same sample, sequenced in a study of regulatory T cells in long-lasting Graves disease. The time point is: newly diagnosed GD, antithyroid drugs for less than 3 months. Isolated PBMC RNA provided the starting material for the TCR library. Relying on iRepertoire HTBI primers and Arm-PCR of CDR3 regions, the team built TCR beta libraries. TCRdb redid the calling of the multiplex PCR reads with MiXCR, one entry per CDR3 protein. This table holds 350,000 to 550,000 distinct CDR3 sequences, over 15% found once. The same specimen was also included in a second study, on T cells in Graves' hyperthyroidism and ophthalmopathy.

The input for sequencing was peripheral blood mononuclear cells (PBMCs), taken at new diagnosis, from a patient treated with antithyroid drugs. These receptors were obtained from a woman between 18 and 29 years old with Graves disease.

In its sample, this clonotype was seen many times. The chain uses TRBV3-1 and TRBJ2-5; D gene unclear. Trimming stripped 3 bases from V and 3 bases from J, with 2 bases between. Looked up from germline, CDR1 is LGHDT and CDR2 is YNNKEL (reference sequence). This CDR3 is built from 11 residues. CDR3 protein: CASSHEETQYF. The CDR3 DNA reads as TGTGCCAGCAGCCATGAAGAGACCCAGTACTTC.

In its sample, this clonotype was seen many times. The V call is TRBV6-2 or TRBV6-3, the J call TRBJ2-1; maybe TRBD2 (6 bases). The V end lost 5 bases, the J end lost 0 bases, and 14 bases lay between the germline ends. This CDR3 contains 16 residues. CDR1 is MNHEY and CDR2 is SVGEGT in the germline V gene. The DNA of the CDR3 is TGTGCCAGCAGTGCGATTAGCGGCAGCTCCTACAATGAGCAGTTCTTC. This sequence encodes CASSAISGSSYNEQFF.

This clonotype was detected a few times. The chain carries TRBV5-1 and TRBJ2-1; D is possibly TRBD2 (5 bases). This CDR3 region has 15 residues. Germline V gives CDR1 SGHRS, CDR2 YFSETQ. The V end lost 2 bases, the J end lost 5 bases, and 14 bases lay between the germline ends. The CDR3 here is CASSFFLAQNNEQFF. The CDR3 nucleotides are TGCGCCAGCAGCTTCTTCCTAGCCCAAAACAATGAGCAGTTCTTC.

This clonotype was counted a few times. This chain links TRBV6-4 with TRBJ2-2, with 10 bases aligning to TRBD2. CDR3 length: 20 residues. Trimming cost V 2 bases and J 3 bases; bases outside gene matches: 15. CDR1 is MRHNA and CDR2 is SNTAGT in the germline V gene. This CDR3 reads CASSDKQEAGTSEDTGELFF. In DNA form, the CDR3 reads TGTGCCAGCAGTGACAAACAAGAAGCCGGGACTAGCGAAGACACCGGGGAGCTGTTTTTT.

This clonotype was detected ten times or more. CDR3 nucleotide sequence: TGCGCCAGCAGCCCGGATAGGGACCTCAATGAGCAGTTCTTC. This translates into CASSPDRDLNEQFF. The genes are TRBV5-1 and TRBJ2-1; D is possibly TRBD1 or TRBD2 (5 bases each). CDR3 length: 14 residues. Looked up from germline, CDR1 is SGHRS and CDR2 is YFSETQ. Trimming took 4 bases from V and 6 from J, leaving 14 bases between them.

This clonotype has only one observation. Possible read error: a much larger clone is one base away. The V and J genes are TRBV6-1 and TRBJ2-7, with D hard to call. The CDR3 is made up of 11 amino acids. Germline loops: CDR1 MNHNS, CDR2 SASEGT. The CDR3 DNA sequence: TGTGCCAGCGGGAAGGGCTACGGGCAGTACTTC. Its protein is CASGKGYGQYF.

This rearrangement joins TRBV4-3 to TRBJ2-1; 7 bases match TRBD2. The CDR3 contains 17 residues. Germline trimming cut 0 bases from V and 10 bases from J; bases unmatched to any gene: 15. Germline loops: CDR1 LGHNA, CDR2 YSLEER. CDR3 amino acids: CASSQDYGLLARGEQFF. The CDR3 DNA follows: TGCGCCAGCAGCCAAGATTATGGTCTACTAGCGAGAGGAGAGCAGTTCTTC.

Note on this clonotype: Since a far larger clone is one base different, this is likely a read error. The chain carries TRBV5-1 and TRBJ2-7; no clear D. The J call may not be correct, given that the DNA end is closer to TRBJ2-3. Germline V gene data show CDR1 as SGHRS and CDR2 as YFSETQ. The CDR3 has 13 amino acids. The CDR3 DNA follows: TGCGCCAGCAGCTCCCAAGGAGACTCTGCGCAGTATTTT. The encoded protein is CASSSQGDSAQYF.

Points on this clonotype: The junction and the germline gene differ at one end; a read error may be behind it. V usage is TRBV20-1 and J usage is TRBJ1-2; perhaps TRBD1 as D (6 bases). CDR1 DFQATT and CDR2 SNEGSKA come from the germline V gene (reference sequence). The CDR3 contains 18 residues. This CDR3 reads CIASSRIIGRGGGGGYAF. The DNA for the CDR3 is TGCATTGCTAGTTCGCGAATAATTGGCAGGGGCGGCGGGGGAGGCTACGCCTTC.

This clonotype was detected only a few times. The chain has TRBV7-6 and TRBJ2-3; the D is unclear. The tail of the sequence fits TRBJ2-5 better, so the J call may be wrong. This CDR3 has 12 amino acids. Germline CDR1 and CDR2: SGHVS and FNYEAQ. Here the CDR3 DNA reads TGTGCCAGCAGCGCAAACCATCATGCCCAGTACTTC. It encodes CASSANHHAQYF.

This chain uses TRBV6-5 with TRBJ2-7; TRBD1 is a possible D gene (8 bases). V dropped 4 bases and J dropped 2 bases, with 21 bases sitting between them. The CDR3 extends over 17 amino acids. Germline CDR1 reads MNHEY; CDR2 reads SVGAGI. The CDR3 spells CASSSSPGGGGTYEQYF. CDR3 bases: TGTGCCAGCAGTTCCTCCCCAGGGGGCGGGGGAACCTACGAGCAGTACTTC.

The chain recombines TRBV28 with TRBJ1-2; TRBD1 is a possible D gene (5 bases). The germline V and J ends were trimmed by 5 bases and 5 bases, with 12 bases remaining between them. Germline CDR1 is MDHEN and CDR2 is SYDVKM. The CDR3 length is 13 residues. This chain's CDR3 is CASSTSGGYGYTF. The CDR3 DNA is TGTGCCAGCAGTACCTCGGGGGGATATGGCTACACCTTC.

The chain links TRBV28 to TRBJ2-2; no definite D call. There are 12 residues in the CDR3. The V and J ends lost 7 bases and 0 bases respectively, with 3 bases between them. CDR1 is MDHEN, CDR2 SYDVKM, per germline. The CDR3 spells CASNPNTGELFF. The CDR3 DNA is TGTGCCAGCAACCCGAACACCGGGGAGCTGTTTTTT.

The CDR3 DNA reads TGTGCCAGCAGTTACTACAGGGAGGGTGGAAACACCATATATTTT. It specifies CASSYYREGGNTIYF. The chain employs TRBV6-9 and TRBJ1-3, with a possible D match to TRBD1 (6 bases). There are 15 residues in the CDR3. Germline assignment: CDR1 MNHGY and CDR2 SVAAGI. Trimming cost V 3 bases and J 3 bases, with 12 bases left between them.

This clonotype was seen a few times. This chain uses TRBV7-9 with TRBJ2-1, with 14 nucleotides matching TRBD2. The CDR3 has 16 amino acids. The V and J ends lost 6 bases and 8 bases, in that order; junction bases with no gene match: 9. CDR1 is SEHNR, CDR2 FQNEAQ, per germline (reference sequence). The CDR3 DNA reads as TGTGCCAGCAGGAGAGGGACTAGCGGGAGCGTATATGAGCAGTTCTTC. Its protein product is CASRRGTSGSVYEQFF.

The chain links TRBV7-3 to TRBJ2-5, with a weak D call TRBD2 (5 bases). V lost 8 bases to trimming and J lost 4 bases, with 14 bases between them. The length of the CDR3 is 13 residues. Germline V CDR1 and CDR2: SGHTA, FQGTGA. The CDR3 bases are TGTGCCAGCGCCCTAGCTCCGAGAGAGACCCAGTACTTC. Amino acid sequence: CASALAPRETQYF.

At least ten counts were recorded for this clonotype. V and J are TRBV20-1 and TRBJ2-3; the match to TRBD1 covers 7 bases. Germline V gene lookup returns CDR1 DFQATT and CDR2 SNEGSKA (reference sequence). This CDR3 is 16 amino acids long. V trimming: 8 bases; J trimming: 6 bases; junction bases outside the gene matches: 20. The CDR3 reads CSSTKGAGDRSDTQYF. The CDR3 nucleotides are TGCAGTTCCACAAAGGGGGCTGGGGACCGTAGTGATACGCAGTATTTT.

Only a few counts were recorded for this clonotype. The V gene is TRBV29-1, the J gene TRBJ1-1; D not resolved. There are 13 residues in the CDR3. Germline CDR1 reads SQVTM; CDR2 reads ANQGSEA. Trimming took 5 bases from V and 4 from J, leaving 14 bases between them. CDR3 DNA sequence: TGCAGCGTTAAGATGGATTTGAGCACTGAAGCTTTCTTT. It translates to CSVKMDLSTEAFF.

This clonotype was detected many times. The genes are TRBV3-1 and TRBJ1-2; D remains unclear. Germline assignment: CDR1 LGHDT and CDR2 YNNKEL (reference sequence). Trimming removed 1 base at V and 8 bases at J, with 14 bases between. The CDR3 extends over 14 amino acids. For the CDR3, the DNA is TGTGCCAGCAGCCAAGTCTTCTCGATGGTGGGCTACACCTTC. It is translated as CASSQVFSMVGYTF.

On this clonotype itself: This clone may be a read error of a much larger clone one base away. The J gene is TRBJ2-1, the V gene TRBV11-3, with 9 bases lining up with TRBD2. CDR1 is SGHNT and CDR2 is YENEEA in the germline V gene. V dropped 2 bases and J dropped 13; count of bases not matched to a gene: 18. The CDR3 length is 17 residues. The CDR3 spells CASSLTLAGSAQETQFF. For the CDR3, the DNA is TGTGCCAGCAGCTTAACGCTAGCGGGGAGTGCACAAGAGACCCAGTTCTTC.

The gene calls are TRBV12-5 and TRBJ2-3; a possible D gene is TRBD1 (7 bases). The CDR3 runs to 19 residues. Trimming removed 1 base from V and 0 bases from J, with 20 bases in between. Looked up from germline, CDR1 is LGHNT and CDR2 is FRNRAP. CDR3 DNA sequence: TGTGCTAGTGGTTTGGCTTTCGGGACTGGGACAGCTAGCACAGATACGCAGTATTTT. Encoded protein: CASGLAFGTGTASTDTQYF. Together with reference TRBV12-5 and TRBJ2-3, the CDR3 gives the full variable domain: DARVTQTPRHKVTEMGQEVTMRCQPILGHNTVFWYRQTMMQGLELLAYFRNRAPLDDSGMPKDRFSAEMPDATLATLKIQPSEPRDSAVYFCASGLAFGTGTASTDTQYFGPGTRLTVL.

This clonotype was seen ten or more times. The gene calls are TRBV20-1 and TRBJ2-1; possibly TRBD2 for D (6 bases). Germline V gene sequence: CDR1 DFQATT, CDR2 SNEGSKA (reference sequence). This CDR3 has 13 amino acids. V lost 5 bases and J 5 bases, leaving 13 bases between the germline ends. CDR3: CSALLTSNNEQFF. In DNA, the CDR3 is TGCAGTGCTCTACTTACTAGCAACAATGAGCAGTTCTTC.

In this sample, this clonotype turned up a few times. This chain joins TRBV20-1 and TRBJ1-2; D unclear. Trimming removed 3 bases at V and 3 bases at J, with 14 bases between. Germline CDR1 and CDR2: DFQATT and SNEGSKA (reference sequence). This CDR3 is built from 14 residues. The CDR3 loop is CSARERPPYYGYTF. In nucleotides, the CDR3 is TGCAGTGCTAGGGAGAGGCCACCCTACTATGGCTACACCTTC.

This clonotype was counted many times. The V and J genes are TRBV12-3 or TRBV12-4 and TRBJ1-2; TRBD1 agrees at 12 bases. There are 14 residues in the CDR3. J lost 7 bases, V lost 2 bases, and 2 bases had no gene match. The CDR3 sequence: CASSLMGQGAGYTF. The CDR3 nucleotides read TGTGCCAGCAGTTTAATGGGACAGGGGGCTGGCTACACCTTC.

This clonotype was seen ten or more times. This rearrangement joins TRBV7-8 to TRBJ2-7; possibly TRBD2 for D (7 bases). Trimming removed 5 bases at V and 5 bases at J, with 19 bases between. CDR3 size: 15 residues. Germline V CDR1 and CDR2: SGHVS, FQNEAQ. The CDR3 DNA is TGTGCCAGCAGCCCAAGACCCAGGGGAGGGGACGAGCAGTACTTC. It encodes CASSPRPRGGDEQYF.